This is a list of T cell receptor beta chains from one sample in a study of blood T cell repertoires in COVID-19. TCRdb's table, derived via immunoSEQ multiplex PCR, lists solely in-frame clones and lacks some. The table lists tens of thousands of clones, 90% to 95% of them singletons. Sequenced sample: peripheral blood. The receptors originated from a man between 60 and 70 years old with acute or convalescent COVID-19. CDR3s include the opening cysteine and the closing phenylalanine or tryptophan. The D gene is left open where the match is weak. Size values are once, few and many counts, or a class for expanded clones, and some rows have none.

D,J,size,V,CDR3,DNA
.,TRBJ2-7,.,TRBV2,CASSTDSYEQYF,TGTGCCAGCAGTACGGACAGTTACGAGCAGTACTTC
TRBD2,TRBJ2-2,.,TRBV5-6,CASRELAANTGELFF,TGTGCCAGCAGGGAACTAGCGGCGAACACCGGGGAGCTGTTTTTT
TRBD2,TRBJ2-1,.,TRBV12-3/TRBV12-4,CASGLASNEQFF,TGTGCCAGCGGACTAGCGAGTAATGAGCAGTTCTTC
.,TRBJ2-3,.,TRBV28,CASSSSSYTQYF,TGTGCCAGCAGTTCCTCGTCGTATACGCAGTATTTT
.,TRBJ2-7,.,TRBV20-1,CSASGSGAWNEQYF,TGCAGTGCTAGTGGGTCCGGAGCGTGGAACGAGCAGTACTTC
TRBD1,TRBJ2-6,.,TRBV11-2,CASSPGQGRAGANVLTF,TGTGCCAGCAGCCCCGGACAGGGGAGGGCTGGGGCCAACGTCCTGACTTTC
TRBD2,TRBJ2-7,.,TRBV10-3,CAISVSGTSDSYEQYF,TGTGCCATCAGTGTTTCCGGGACTAGCGACTCCTACGAGCAGTACTTC
.,TRBJ2-2,.,TRBV5-4,CASSLESGVAGELFF,TGTGCCAGCAGCTTGGAGTCGGGAGTCGCCGGGGAGCTGTTTTTT
TRBD2,TRBJ2-7,.,TRBV19,CASSMGEGREQYF,TGTGCCAGTAGTATGGGGGAGGGCCGCGAGCAGTACTTC
.,TRBJ2-5,.,TRBV29-1,CSVEDARQTQETQYF,TGCAGCGTTGAAGATGCCCGACAGACCCAAGAGACCCAGTACTTC
TRBD1,TRBJ2-7,.,TRBV4-3,CASSQDRGTGGEQYF,TGCGCCAGCAGCCAAGATAGGGGGACAGGGGGCGAGCAGTACTTC
TRBD1,TRBJ2-7,.,TRBV25-1,CASSATGNDGEQYF,TGTGCCAGCAGTGCGACAGGGAACGACGGCGAGCAGTACTTC
.,TRBJ2-7,.,TRBV5-1,CASSLYEASYEQYF,TGCGCCAGCAGCTTGTATGAGGCCTCCTACGAGCAGTACTTC
TRBD1,TRBJ1-5,.,TRBV6-6,CASSYTGDSNQPQHF,TGTGCCAGCAGTTATACAGGGGACAGCAATCAGCCCCAGCATTTT
TRBD2,TRBJ2-3,once,TRBV5-6,CASSSPGLAPSTDTQYF,TGTGCCAGCAGCTCCCCGGGACTAGCGCCAAGCACAGATACGCAGTATTTT
.,TRBJ1-2,.,TRBV19,CASISAGDNYGYTF,TGTGCCAGTATCTCGGCAGGGGATAACTATGGCTACACCTTC